The 13 T cell receptor beta chains listed next were all sequenced from one sample in a study of Ad26.COV2.S vaccination and SARS-CoV-2 variants. Data came from immunoSEQ multiplex PCR; TCRdb stores just in-frame clones and leaves some out. Among around 350,000 clones, 92% were seen once, and the ten largest hold 3.9%. Specimen: peripheral blood, collected after recovery from COVID-19. The receptors originated from a human donor who had recovered from COVID-19.

The gene calls are TRBV27 and TRBJ2-1; 8 bases agree with TRBD1. J was trimmed by 6 bases and V by 5 bases; bases with no gene match: 6. Germline CDR1 is MNHEY and CDR2 is SMNVEV (reference sequence). The CDR3 contains 14 residues. The CDR3 loop is CASSLLTGANEQFF. The CDR3, as DNA: TGTGCCAGCAGTCTACTGACAGGGGCCAATGAGCAGTTCTTC.

V and J are TRBV7-8 and TRBJ1-6; D may be TRBD1 (6 bases). V lost 1 base to trimming and J lost 4 bases, with 8 bases between them. The germline V gene has CDR1 SGHVS and CDR2 FQNEAQ. This CDR3 spans 15 amino acids. CDR3 protein: CASSLETGYNSPLHF. The DNA of the CDR3 is TGTGCCAGCAGCTTAGAGACAGGTTATAATTCACCCCTCCACTTT.

V is TRBV7-2 and J is TRBJ1-6, with D unresolved. CDR1 and CDR2 from the germline V gene are SGHTA and FQGNSA. The CDR3 contains 13 residues. Trimming cost V 5 bases and J 7 bases, with 9 bases left between them. The CDR3 is CASSRRYNSPLHF. The DNA for the CDR3 is TGTGCCAGCAGCCGCCGATACAATTCACCCCTCCACTTT.

This clone appeared a few times. The chain has TRBV9 and TRBJ2-2, with TRBD2 matching over 9 bases. J lost 7 bases, V lost 3 bases, and 7 bases had no gene match. Germline values: CDR1 SGDLS, CDR2 YYNGEE. CDR3 length equals 15 residues. This CDR3 is CASSASSGDGGELFF. CDR3 DNA: TGTGCCAGCAGCGCCTCTAGCGGGGATGGCGGGGAGCTGTTTTTT.

V is TRBV7-2 and J is TRBJ1-1; D gene unclear. Per germline, CDR1 SGHTA and CDR2 FQGNSA. There are 17 residues in the CDR3. Between the trimmed V and J ends, which lost 5 bases and 0 bases, there was a span of 19 bases. The CDR3 DNA sequence: TGTGCCAGCAGCGAAAGAACAGATTACTACATGAACACTGAAGCTTTCTTT. The encoded protein is CASSERTDYYMNTEAFF. The full variable domain, rest sourced from reference TRBV7-2 and TRBJ1-1, is GAGVSQSPSNKVTEKGKDVELRCDPISGHTALYWYRQSLGQGLEFLIYFQGNSAPDKSGLPSDRFSAERTGGSVSTLTIQRTQQEDSAVYLCASSERTDYYMNTEAFFGQGTRLTVV.

This chain joins TRBV5-4 and TRBJ1-1, with TRBD1 as a possible D gene (6 bases). The CDR3 spans 18 residues. Trimming removed 2 bases at V and 1 base at J, with 21 bases between. Germline CDR1 SGHNT, CDR2 YYREEE (reference sequence). The CDR3 protein is CASSLKYRPGHANTEAFF. CDR3 coding DNA: TGTGCCAGCAGCTTAAAGTATCGACCGGGACACGCGAACACTGAAGCTTTCTTT.

The chain links TRBV7-9 to TRBJ2-3, with D uncertain. The germline V gene has CDR1 SEHNR and CDR2 FQNEAQ (reference sequence). The CDR3 sequence is 17 residues long. The V gene lost 2 bases and the J gene lost 2 bases, with 17 bases spanning the gap. CDR3 amino acids: CASSLNSAGPPTDTQYF. The CDR3 bases are TGTGCCAGCAGCTTAAACTCGGCAGGTCCCCCCACAGATACGCAGTATTTT.

The chain is built from TRBV2 and TRBJ1-2, with a tentative D call TRBD1 (5 bases). Germline CDR1 and CDR2: SNHLY and FYNNEI. V lost 9 bases, J lost 6 bases, and 14 bases lay in between. This CDR3 has 12 residues. The CDR3 region is CASIGGVDGYTF. CDR3 nucleotide sequence: TGTGCCAGTATTGGAGGGGTGGATGGCTACACCTTC.

The chain carries TRBV3-1 (or the pseudogene TRBV3-2) and TRBJ2-2; no clear D. Germline CDR1 is LGHDT and CDR2 is YNNKEL (reference sequence). The CDR3 has 14 residues. V lost 2 bases, J lost 7 bases, and 11 bases lay in between. This chain's CDR3 is CASSQTGYGGELFF. The CDR3 coding sequence is TGTGCCAGCAGCCAAACTGGGTACGGCGGGGAGCTGTTTTTT.

The V gene is TRBV15, the J gene TRBJ1-2, with D unclear. The CDR3 spans 13 residues. V lost 4 bases, J lost 8 bases, and 14 bases lay in between. Looked up from germline, CDR1 is LNHNV and CDR2 is YYDKDF (reference sequence). The CDR3 nucleotides read TGTGCCACCAGCAAGGGCCCGGAACGGGGCTACACCTTC. As protein: CATSKGPERGYTF.

V usage is TRBV7-2 and J usage is TRBJ2-5, with 11 bases identical to TRBD2. Trimming at V came to 5 bases and at J to 5 bases, leaving 7 bases not matched to a gene. Germline CDR1 reads SGHTA; CDR2 reads FQGNSA. This CDR3 spans 15 amino acids. The CDR3 reads CASSVSGGAVETQYF. In nucleotides, the CDR3 is TGTGCCAGCAGCGTTAGCGGGGGGGCCGTGGAGACCCAGTACTTC.

The chain is built from TRBV11-3 and TRBJ1-1, with TRBD1 identical over 7 bases. Germline V gene data show CDR1 as SGHNT and CDR2 as YENEEA. The CDR3 runs 14 residues. V was clipped by 5 bases and J by 1 base; unmatched bases: 4. The CDR3 DNA sequence: TGTGCCAGCAGCAGAGGGACAGCGAACACTGAAGCTTTCTTT. It codes for CASSRGTANTEAFF. Together with reference TRBV11-3 and TRBJ1-1, the CDR3 gives the full variable domain: EAGVVQSPRYKIIEKKQPVAFWCNPISGHNTLYWYLQNLGQGPELLIRYENEEAVDDSQLPKDRFSAERLKGVDSTLKIQPAELGDSAVYLCASSRGTANTEAFFGQGTRLTVV.

The CDR3 bases are TGTGCCAGCCAGGGGGCTCACACTGAAGCTTTCTTT. As protein: CASQGAHTEAFF. The chain combines TRBV6-4 with TRBJ1-1; 8 positions match TRBD1. Germline CDR1 reads MRHNA; CDR2 reads SNTAGT. The CDR3 contains 12 residues. The V segment lost 8 bases and the J segment 3 bases; nucleotides outside the gene matches: 2.